These 23 T cell receptor beta chains came from one sample sequenced in a study of preoperative IRX-2 immunotherapy in early breast cancer. The treatment was: preoperative locoregional IRX-2 cytokine immunotherapy. Generated by immunoSEQ multiplex PCR, the TCRdb table keeps only in-frame clones and is missing some. The table lists 23,000 or so clones, around 89% of them singletons. The material was tumor tissue, obtained after IRX-2 immunotherapy. The receptors derive from a human donor with breast cancer.

V usage is TRBV28 and J usage is TRBJ2-5, with D perhaps TRBD1 (7 bases). V shed 4 bases and J shed 1 base, with 13 bases lying between them. This CDR3 contains 15 residues. Germline V lookup: CDR1 MDHEN, CDR2 SYDVKM. CDR3 DNA sequence: TGTGCCAGCAGTTCCGGGACAGCGGGCCAAGAGACCCAGTACTTC. Its translation: CASSSGTAGQETQYF.

This sequence joins TRBV2 and TRBJ1-5; D not certain. The CDR3 is 15 amino acids. Germline V CDR1 and CDR2: SNHLY, FYNNEI. Deletions cut 1 base from V and 0 bases from J, with 7 bases between. The CDR3, as DNA: TGTGCCAGCAGTGAAGGCCAGTTTAGCAATCAGCCCCAGCATTTT. As protein: CASSEGQFSNQPQHF.

This chain uses TRBV7-2 with TRBJ2-7; D not resolved. Germline V gives CDR1 SGHTA, CDR2 FQGNSA. The germline V and J ends were trimmed by 5 bases and 3 bases, with 8 bases remaining between them. This CDR3 is built from 12 residues. CDR3 sequence (DNA): TGTGCCAGCAGCCCAGGATTCTACGAGCAGTACTTC. Translation: CASSPGFYEQYF.

This chain joins TRBV4-3 and TRBJ2-1; D perhaps matches TRBD1 (8 bases). Germline V gene sequence: CDR1 LGHNA, CDR2 YSLEER. V was clipped by 0 bases and J by 6 bases, with 21 bases between them. CDR3 length equals 18 residues. CDR3 nucleotide sequence: TGCGCCAGCAGCCAAGATTCCCCTCGGACAGGGAGGGTCAATGAGCAGTTCTTC. This translates into CASSQDSPRTGRVNEQFF.

CDR3 bases: TGTGCCAGCAGCGCCGATTTATCGAGAGGCTCGCAAGCTTTCTTT. Translation: CASSADLSRGSQAFF. The chain links TRBV9 to TRBJ1-1; the D is unclear. Germline CDR1 reads SGDLS; CDR2 reads YYNGEE. The V gene lost 3 bases and the J gene lost 9 bases, with 21 bases spanning the gap. This CDR3 contains 15 residues.

The CDR3 sequence: CASSSLSGNTEAFF. The CDR3 DNA follows: TGTGCCAGCAGCTCGCTGTCGGGGAACACTGAAGCTTTCTTT. This chain joins TRBV5-5 and TRBJ1-1; no reliable D call. The CDR3 has 14 residues. Germline V lookup: CDR1 SGHKS, CDR2 YYEKEE (reference sequence). V was trimmed by 3 bases and J by 1 base, leaving 10 bases between them.

The V call is TRBV16, the J call TRBJ1-5; D is perhaps TRBD1 (6 bases). Germline CDR1 reads KGHSY; CDR2 reads FQNENV. Trimming removed 2 bases from V and 7 bases from J, with 15 bases in between. This CDR3 contains 15 residues. The CDR3 reads CASSQLRGVGQPQHF. The CDR3 DNA sequence: TGTGCCAGCAGCCAACTCAGGGGAGTCGGACAGCCCCAGCATTTT. The full variable domain, rest sourced from reference TRBV16 and TRBJ1-5, is GEEVAQTPKHLVRGEGQKAKLYCAPIKGHSYVFWYQQVLKNEFKFLISFQNENVFDETGMPKERFSAKCLPNSPCSLEIQATKLEDSAVYFCASSQLRGVGQPQHFGDGTRLSIL.

The rearrangement joins TRBV5-8 to TRBJ2-3; 14 nucleotides align to TRBD2. CDR1 is SGHTS, CDR2 YDEGEE, per germline. There are 17 residues in the CDR3. The V gene end was trimmed by 3 bases and the J gene end by 4 bases; junction bases not matched to a gene: 7. CDR3 bases: TGTGCCAGCAGCTCGGGACTAGCGGGGGCCTCTTCAGATACGCAGTATTTT. Protein: CASSSGLAGASSDTQYF.

This clone was observed a handful of times. J is TRBJ1-5 and V is TRBV7-2, with 8 nucleotides matching TRBD1. This CDR3 has 17 residues. With V trimmed by 5 bases and J by 1 base, 10 bases remained unmatched. Germline CDR1 and CDR2: SGHTA and FQGNSA. CDR3 sequence: CASSPDAYRGSNQPQHF. The DNA for the CDR3 is TGTGCCAGCAGCCCAGACGCCTACAGGGGGAGCAATCAGCCCCAGCATTTT. Together with reference TRBV7-2 and TRBJ1-5, the CDR3 gives the full variable domain: GAGVSQSPSNKVTEKGKDVELRCDPISGHTALYWYRQSLGQGLEFLIYFQGNSAPDKSGLPSDRFSAERTGGSVSTLTIQRTQQEDSAVYLCASSPDAYRGSNQPQHFGDGTRLSIL.

The rearrangement uses TRBV9 and TRBJ2-3, with TRBD2 matching 9 bases. The J segment lost 0 bases and the V segment lost 3 bases, leaving 11 bases of the junction unmatched. Per germline, CDR1 SGDLS and CDR2 YYNGEE. This CDR3 has 18 amino acids. The CDR3 region is CASSDLLAGPASTDTQYF. The CDR3 DNA reads TGTGCCAGCAGCGATCTCCTAGCGGGGCCTGCTAGCACAGATACGCAGTATTTT. Filled out from reference TRBV9 and TRBJ2-3, the complete variable domain reads DSGVTQTPKHLITATGQRVTLRCSPRSGDLSVYWYQQSLDQGLQFLIQYYNGEERAKGNILERFSAQQFPDLHSELNLSSLELGDSALYFCASSDLLAGPASTDTQYFGPGTRLTVL.

The chain's CDR3 is CASSLVGTSVGEQFF. The DNA for the CDR3 is TGTGCCAGCAGCTTAGTAGGGACTAGCGTTGGTGAGCAGTTCTTC. V and J are TRBV7-9 and TRBJ2-1, with 10 bases that match TRBD2. The V gene's germline CDR1 is SEHNR and CDR2 FQNEAQ (reference sequence). CDR3 length equals 15 residues. The V gene end was trimmed by 1 base and the J gene end by 9 bases; junction bases not matched to a gene: 6. Filled out from reference TRBV7-9 and TRBJ2-1, the complete variable domain reads DTGVSQNPRHKITKRGQNVTFRCDPISEHNRLYWYRQTLGQGPEFLTYFQNEAQLEKSRLLSDRFSAERPKGSFSTLEIQRTEQGDSAMYLCASSLVGTSVGEQFFGPGTRLTVL.

This rearrangement joins TRBV25-1 to TRBJ2-5, with D uncertain. The end of the DNA fits TRBJ2-7 better, so the J call may be wrong. Per germline, CDR1 MGHDK and CDR2 SYGVNS. CDR3 size: 15 residues. CDR3 residues: CASSDHHRQAYEQYF. The CDR3 DNA reads TGTGCCAGCAGTGACCACCACCGGCAGGCCTACGAGCAGTACTTC.

The chain is built from TRBV6-5 and TRBJ2-1, with 9 bases that match TRBD2. Trimming removed 6 bases from V and 10 bases from J; junction bases left unmatched: 4. This CDR3 contains 12 residues. Germline V lookup: CDR1 MNHEY, CDR2 SVGAGI. As DNA, the CDR3 is TGTGCCAGCAGGTCGACTAGCGGAGAGCAGTTCTTC. Residues: CASRSTSGEQFF.

Written as DNA, the CDR3 is TGCAGCGCCGTTAAATCAAGAGGTGAAAAACTGTTTTTT. Translating it yields CSAVKSRGEKLFF. The chain carries TRBV29-1 and TRBJ1-4; D is uncertain. The CDR3 spans 13 residues. Between the trimmed V and J ends, which lost 7 bases and 7 bases, there was a span of 16 bases. Germline-derived CDR1 and CDR2 are SQVTM and ANQGSEA.

The rearrangement joins TRBV9 to TRBJ1-3; no firm D call. The V end was cut by 3 bases, the J end by 4 bases, with 17 bases between. The CDR3 runs 16 residues. Germline values: CDR1 SGDLS, CDR2 YYNGEE. CDR3 nucleotide sequence: TGTGCCAGCAGCGCGGATATGCGGGGAGCCGGAAACACCATATATTTT. Translating gives CASSADMRGAGNTIYF.

The chain employs TRBV7-6 and TRBJ1-2; 8 nucleotides match TRBD1. Germline trimming cut 1 base from V and 4 bases from J; bases unmatched to any gene: 2. The germline gives CDR1 SGHVS, CDR2 FNYEAQ. CDR3 size: 14 residues. CDR3 loop: CASSLGTGSYGYTF. Written as DNA, the CDR3 is TGTGCCAGCAGCTTAGGGACAGGGTCCTATGGCTACACCTTC.

CDR3 coding DNA: TGTGCCAGCAGCTTAGTAGCCCGGGACAGGGGTTGGAATGAGCAGTTCTTC. It yields the protein CASSLVARDRGWNEQFF. The V and J genes are TRBV11-2 and TRBJ2-1, with 10 bases that match TRBD1. Per germline, CDR1 SGHAT and CDR2 FQNNGV. The junction had 10 bases not matched to a gene; V was cut back by 1 base and J by 7 bases. The CDR3 sequence is 17 residues long.

The gene calls are TRBV10-1 and TRBJ2-2; possibly TRBD1 for D (6 bases). Germline loops: CDR1 WNHNN, CDR2 SYGVQD (reference sequence). This CDR3 has 14 residues. V was trimmed by 3 bases and J by 4 bases, leaving 9 bases between them. The CDR3 loop reads CASSEGGSTGELFF. CDR3 sequence (DNA): TGCGCCAGCAGTGAAGGGGGATCCACCGGGGAGCTGTTTTTT.

V gene TRBV7-8 combines with J gene TRBJ1-1, with D maybe TRBD1 (5 bases). The V gene lost 0 bases and the J gene lost 0 bases, with 11 bases spanning the gap. Germline loops: CDR1 SGHVS, CDR2 FQNEAQ. The CDR3 covers 16 residues. The CDR3, as DNA: TGTGCCAGCAGCTTAGCTGTTGGGGGGGTGAACACTGAAGCTTTCTTT. It is translated as CASSLAVGGVNTEAFF.

This clone was seen a handful of times. The chain couples TRBV5-4 to TRBJ1-5, with D uncertain. The V and J ends lost 1 base and 3 bases respectively, with 8 bases between them. Germline V gene data show CDR1 as SGHNT and CDR2 as YYREEE (reference sequence). This CDR3 comprises 14 residues. Written as DNA, the CDR3 is TGTGCCAGCAGCTTGAGGCAGGTCAATCAGCCCCAGCATTTT. Translation: CASSLRQVNQPQHF.

The CDR3 DNA reads TGTGCCAGCAGCGACAAGGGGGGTGGGCAGGACACAGAGGACTACACCTTC. Translated: CASSDKGGGQDTEDYTF. The rearrangement links TRBV7-9 to TRBJ1-2; a weak D match, TRBD1 (6 bases). The germline V gene encodes CDR1 SEHNR and CDR2 FQNEAQ (reference sequence). Trimming stripped 5 bases from V and 10 bases from J, with 29 bases between. This CDR3 spans 17 amino acids.

The chain uses TRBV5-1 and TRBJ1-2, with a possible D match to TRBD1 (5 bases). V lost 0 bases, J lost 1 base, and 10 bases lay in between. This CDR3 is built from 15 residues. Looked up from germline, CDR1 is SGHRS and CDR2 is YFSETQ. CDR3 coding DNA: TGCGCCAGCAGCTTGGTGCCAGGGATTAACTATGGCTACACCTTC. This gives the protein CASSLVPGINYGYTF.

Regarding this clone: The junction differs from germline at one of its ends, possibly a read error. At the DNA level, this CDR3 is encoded by other sequences in the same sample as well. The rearrangement uses TRBV30 and TRBJ2-2; D possibly corresponds to TRBD1 (6 bases). The CDR3 runs 13 residues. Germline-derived CDR1 and CDR2 are GTSNPN and SVGIG (reference sequence). The DNA of the CDR3 is TGTGCCTGGAGTACAGGGAACACTGGGGAGCTGTTTTTT. Translated, it gives CAWSTGNTGELFF.